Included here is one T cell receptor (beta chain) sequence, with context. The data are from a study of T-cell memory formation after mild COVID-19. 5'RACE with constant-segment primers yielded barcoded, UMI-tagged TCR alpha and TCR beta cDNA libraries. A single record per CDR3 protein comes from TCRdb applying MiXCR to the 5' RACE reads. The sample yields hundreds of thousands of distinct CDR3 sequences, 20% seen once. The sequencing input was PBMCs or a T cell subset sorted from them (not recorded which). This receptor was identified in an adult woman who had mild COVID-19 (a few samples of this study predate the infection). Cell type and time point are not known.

CDR3 sequence (DNA): TGTGCCATCAGTGATCCGACAGCCAACTATGGCTACACCTTC. Its protein is CAISDPTANYGYTF. The chain couples TRBV10-3 to TRBJ1-2; D might be TRBD1 (5 bases). Germline lookup yields CDR1 ENHRY and CDR2 SYGVKD. The CDR3 sequence is 14 residues long. Trimming cost V 3 bases and J 2 bases, with 10 bases left between them.